This TCR beta chain was identified in a study of graft-versus-host responses after intestinal transplantation. At the level of the study: Following induction with anti-thymocyte globulin, all recipients were given tacrolimus and steroids for about 3 years.

The CDR3 contains 17 residues. CDR1 is SGHRS and CDR2 is YFSETQ in the germline V gene. V was clipped by 4 bases and J by 0 bases, with 14 bases between them. The assay was immunoSEQ multiplex PCR, and TCRdb's table has in-frame clones only and misses some. The data contain 62,000 or so clones, roughly 90% of them singletons. V gene TRBV5-1 combines with J gene TRBJ1-6, with a weak D call TRBD1 (6 bases). Specimen: PBMCs, collected 26 days after transplant. This TCR was recovered from a human patient who received an intestinal transplant, so some T cells may come from the graft donor. CDR3 protein: CASSPDGGFSYNSPLHF. The CDR3 DNA sequence: TGCGCCAGCAGCCCGGATGGGGGCTTCTCCTATAATTCACCCCTCCACTTT. The full variable domain, with the rest looked up from reference TRBV5-1 and TRBJ1-6, is KAGVTQTPRYLIKTRGQQVTLSCSPISGHRSVSWYQQTPGQGLQFLFEYFSETQRNKGNFPGRFSGRQFSNSRSEMNVSTLELGDSALYLCASSPDGGFSYNSPLHFGNGTRLTVT.